Following are 7 T cell receptor beta chains from one sample sequenced in a study of vaccination effects on CD4 cells after COVID-19. The antigens these receptors bind are not known. Produced via immunoSEQ multiplex PCR; TCRdb's table is partial and in-frame only. The table lists tens of thousands of clones, 75% to 85% of them singletons. Pools of viral peptides were used by the ViraFEST assay to expand antigen-specific CD4+ T cells ahead of sequencing. Cells that had been cultured for less than 13 days were the source of isolated CD4+ T cells. Nucleocapsid antibodies were negative in the vaccine recipients, who had never had SARS-CoV-2 infection. The starting material was CD4+ T cells from PBMCs cultured with HCoV-OC43 spike peptides, obtained before COVID-19 vaccination. Subset defined: HCoV-OC43 spike overlapping peptide pool stimulation. These receptors originate from a human donor who received a COVID-19 vaccine.

The genes are TRBV19 and TRBJ2-2; no definite D call. CDR3 length: 14 amino acids. Germline CDR1 and CDR2: LNHDA and SQIVND (reference sequence). Trimming stripped 9 bases from V and 0 bases from J, with 11 bases between. The CDR3 nucleotides read TGTGCCAGCCGTACAAATTCGAACACCGGGGAGCTGTTTTTT. This encodes CASRTNSNTGELFF.

The chain has TRBV20-1 and TRBJ1-1; no clear D. Germline V gene data show CDR1 as DFQATT and CDR2 as SNEGSKA (reference sequence). V lost 5 bases, J lost 12 bases, and 7 bases lay in between. There are 8 residues in the CDR3. CDR3 nucleotide sequence: TGCAGTGCTCTTCCCACTTTCTTT. Translated, it gives CSALPTFF.

This chain uses TRBV3-1 (or the pseudogene TRBV3-2) with TRBJ2-1; 9 bases are shared with TRBD2. The CDR3 has 15 amino acids. The germline CDR1 and CDR2 sequences are LGHDT and YNNKEL (reference sequence). Trimming took 1 base from V and 10 from J; bases not matched to a gene: 8. CDR3 amino acids: CASSQGAGGLWEQFF. DNA for the CDR3: TGTGCCAGCAGCCAAGGGGCGGGGGGGTTATGGGAGCAGTTCTTC.

This rearrangement joins TRBV5-4 to TRBJ1-2; D uncertain. The CDR3 extends over 15 amino acids. Looked up from germline, CDR1 is SGHNT and CDR2 is YYREEE (reference sequence). V lost 0 bases and J 0 bases, leaving 9 bases between the germline ends. As DNA, the CDR3 is TGTGCCAGCAGCTTGGTTCTGGACCCTAACTATGGCTACACCTTC. Translation: CASSLVLDPNYGYTF.

The rearrangement joins TRBV5-4 to TRBJ2-5; maybe TRBD2 (5 bases). The CDR3 runs to 14 residues. Trimming stripped 4 bases from V and 2 bases from J, with 12 bases between. Germline V CDR1 and CDR2: SGHNT, YYREEE (reference sequence). CDR3 amino acids: CASSGRRGQETQYF. The CDR3 region has the DNA TGTGCCAGCAGCGGAAGACGGGGTCAAGAGACCCAGTACTTC.

The J gene is TRBJ2-7, the V gene TRBV18; D call uncertain. The CDR3 has 13 residues. V lost 3 bases to trimming and J lost 0 bases, with 6 bases between them. Germline assignment: CDR1 KGHSH and CDR2 LQKENI. Here the CDR3 reads CASSPQSSYEQYV. As DNA, the CDR3 is TGTGCCAGCTCACCCCAGAGCTCCTACGAGCAGTACGTC.

This rearrangement joins TRBV5-1 to TRBJ2-3, with a possible D match to TRBD2 (5 bases). This CDR3 is built from 15 residues. Germline V gene lookup returns CDR1 SGHRS and CDR2 YFSETQ. V was trimmed by 4 bases and J by 2 bases, leaving 14 bases between them. The CDR3 DNA sequence: TGCGCCAGCAGCACCATAGGACTTCTCACAGATACGCAGTATTTT. As protein: CASSTIGLLTDTQYF.